This T cell receptor (delta chain) emerged from a study of gamma-delta T cells after stem cell transplantation. This CDR3 has 20 residues. Germline V gene data show CDR1 as GEAIGNYY and CDR2 as EKD. TCRdb fed the RT-PCR reads into CATT to redo clone calling. The sample has 600 to 650 delta-chain clones, 8.1% seen once. Called V gene: TRDV2; the J gene was not called; whether TRDD3, the table's D call, matches the DNA was not checked. This sequence originates from a human donor. It is not recorded whose cells these are; they may come from a transplant donor. Sequenced input: gamma-delta T cells. For the CDR3, the DNA is TGTGCCTGTGACCCTTGGGATGCGGGGGATAAAGGTTGGGACACCCGAAAGATGTTCTTC. Translated, it gives CACDPWDAGDKGWDTRKMFF.